Here is one TCR beta chain with its context. The V gene's germline CDR1 is SGDLS and CDR2 YYNGEE. The CDR3 length is 15 residues. V lost 0 bases and J 0 bases, leaving 10 bases between the germline ends. The data were produced by immunoSEQ multiplex PCR, yet TCRdb's version contains in-frame clones alone and is incomplete. The sample yields under 140,000 clones, roughly 89% seen once. The data belong to a study of OX40 agonist ivuxolimab in advanced cancers. V usage is TRBV9 and J usage is TRBJ2-7; D may correspond to TRBD1 or TRBD2 (5 bases each). The receptor's source is an adult with an advanced solid tumor such as melanoma, head and neck, liver or kidney cancer. The starting material was CD4+ or CD8+ T cells sorted from blood, obtained in a trial of the OX40 agonist ivuxolimab. CDR3 loop: CASSVGRDPSYEQYF. The DNA of the CDR3 is TGTGCCAGCAGCGTAGGCCGGGACCCCTCCTACGAGCAGTACTTC.